The 21 T cell receptor beta chains below were found in one sample sequenced in a study of cytomegalovirus exposure and HLA in healthy donors. PCR was performed using 60 Vbeta and 13 Jbeta primers. Libraries were prepared by immunoSEQ multiplex PCR; TCRdb keeps only in-frame clonotypes and omits some of them. The sample shows roughly 100,000 clones, 75% to 90% of them seen only once. Specimen: PBMCs. Source of these receptors: a man in his thirties or forties in good health and CMV-seropositive.

This clone was found a few times. This chain links TRBV30 with TRBJ2-5; 7 bases match TRBD1. The end of the DNA is better explained by TRBJ2-7, so the J call may be wrong. The CDR3 is 19 residues long. Germline V gene data show CDR1 as GTSNPN and CDR2 as SVGIG (reference sequence). The CDR3 nucleotides read TGTGCCGCCAGTGGGGTTTTGGGGTCAAAAGGGGGCTCCCCCTACGAGCAGTACTTC. Amino acid sequence: CAASGVLGSKGGSPYEQYF.

This chain connects TRBV29-1 to TRBJ1-4; tentatively, D is TRBD1 (5 bases). V was pared by 8 bases and J by 8 bases, with 15 bases between. CDR3 length: 12 residues. The germline gives CDR1 SQVTM, CDR2 ANQGSEA. DNA for the CDR3: TGCAGCCTTCGGGACTACACCGAAAAACTGTTTTTT. It encodes CSLRDYTEKLFF.

The V call is TRBV5-6, the J call TRBJ1-2; D is perhaps TRBD1 (6 bases). CDR1 and CDR2 (germline): SGHDT, YYEEEE. V was trimmed by 0 bases and J by 4 bases, leaving 19 bases between them. This CDR3 is built from 17 residues. CDR3 amino acids: CASSLALWKTGLYGYTF. The CDR3 DNA reads as TGTGCCAGCAGCTTGGCGTTGTGGAAGACAGGCCTCTATGGCTACACCTTC.

The chain carries TRBV5-1 and TRBJ1-1; a possible D gene is TRBD1 (6 bases). Germline V lookup: CDR1 SGHRS, CDR2 YFSETQ. This CDR3 is 15 amino acids long. The V and J ends lost 0 bases and 1 base respectively, with 10 bases between them. CDR3 region: CASSLDGTTNTEAFF. In DNA form, the CDR3 reads TGCGCCAGCAGCTTGGACGGGACAACGAACACTGAAGCTTTCTTT.

The CDR3, as DNA: TGTGCCAGTAGTATGGGACAGGCGGCTAACGAGCAGTACTTC. Its protein is CASSMGQAANEQYF. The chain is built from TRBV19 and TRBJ2-7; 8 positions agree with TRBD1. The CDR3 contains 14 residues. Germline V lookup: CDR1 LNHDA, CDR2 SQIVND (reference sequence). Losses at the gene ends were 3 bases for V and 5 bases for J; bases not matched to a gene: 6.

The chain recombines TRBV9 with TRBJ1-6; a weak D match, TRBD1 (5 bases). The CDR3 contains 17 residues. Trimming took 4 bases from V and 0 from J, leaving 14 bases between them. Germline-derived CDR1 and CDR2 are SGDLS and YYNGEE. The CDR3 here is CASSPGTGSSYNSPLHF. The CDR3 coding sequence is TGTGCCAGCAGCCCAGGGACTGGGAGCTCCTATAATTCACCCCTCCACTTT.

This clone was seen only a few times. The chain has TRBV10-2 and TRBJ2-7; TRBD1 agrees at 8 bases. The CDR3 loop spans 16 amino acids. From germline, CDR1 is WSHSY and CDR2 SAAADI. The ends lost 6 bases at V and 5 bases at J; junction bases unmatched: 15. Here the CDR3 reads CASSGRRTGIKDEQYF. CDR3 nucleotide sequence: TGCGCCAGCAGCGGAAGAAGGACAGGGATAAAGGACGAGCAGTACTTC.

CDR3 amino acids: CASSYSTGSSTDTQYF. The CDR3 DNA reads as TGTGCCAGCAGTTACTCGACGGGTTCTAGCACAGATACGCAGTATTTT. The chain links TRBV6-6 to TRBJ2-3, with D uncertain. V lost 0 bases and J 0 bases, leaving 10 bases between the germline ends. The V gene's germline CDR1 is MNHNY and CDR2 SVGAGI (reference sequence). This CDR3 region has 16 residues.

The V and J genes are TRBV7-2 and TRBJ1-1; 8 nucleotides line up with TRBD1. Germline lookup yields CDR1 SGHTA and CDR2 FQGNSA. Germline trimming cut 2 bases from V and 4 bases from J; bases unmatched to any gene: 3. The CDR3 is 14 amino acids. CDR3 in DNA: TGTGCCAGCAGCTTACAGGGGGCGAGCACTGAAGCTTTCTTT. Its protein is CASSLQGASTEAFF. The full variable domain, rest sourced from reference TRBV7-2 and TRBJ1-1, is GAGVSQSPSNKVTEKGKDVELRCDPISGHTALYWYRQSLGQGLEFLIYFQGNSAPDKSGLPSDRFSAERTGGSVSTLTIQRTQQEDSAVYLCASSLQGASTEAFFGQGTRLTVV.

The chain uses TRBV2 and TRBJ2-2; possibly TRBD2 for D (6 bases). With 4 bases removed from V and 0 bases from J, the gap between germline ends came to 9 bases. The germline V gene has CDR1 SNHLY and CDR2 FYNNEI. The CDR3 consists of 15 residues. The CDR3 DNA is TGTGCCAGCAGTGTGGGGGGACCGAACACCGGGGAGCTGTTTTTT. Its translation is CASSVGGPNTGELFF.

The chain combines TRBV5-6 with TRBJ1-5, with D maybe TRBD1 (6 bases). CDR3 size: 18 residues. The V and J ends lost 0 bases and 1 base respectively, with 17 bases between them. The germline V gene encodes CDR1 SGHDT and CDR2 YYEEEE. The CDR3 is CASSLGGTGRGSNQPQHF. The CDR3 DNA sequence: TGTGCCAGCAGCTTGGGAGGAACAGGGAGAGGAAGCAATCAGCCCCAGCATTTT.

The chain has TRBV10-3 and TRBJ1-2; D might be TRBD1 (5 bases). Germline V CDR1 and CDR2: ENHRY, SYGVKD. The CDR3 covers 12 residues. Trimming stripped 10 bases from V and 1 base from J, with 10 bases between. Written as DNA, the CDR3 is TGTGCCACCGGGGGATTTAACTATGGCTACACCTTC. Its protein is CATGGFNYGYTF.

This clone appeared a single time. This chain uses TRBV27 with TRBJ2-2; TRBD2 agrees at 14 bases. Germline CDR1 is MNHEY and CDR2 is SMNVEV (reference sequence). The V and J ends lost 6 bases and 4 bases, in that order; junction bases with no gene match: 4. There are 16 residues in the CDR3. The CDR3 coding sequence is TGTGCCAGCAGCCTAGGGACTAGCGGGGGCACCGGGGAGCTGTTTTTT. Its protein is CASSLGTSGGTGELFF.

Only one count was recorded for this clone. The genes are TRBV4-1 and TRBJ2-7; TRBD1 aligns across 7 bases. Germline V gene lookup returns CDR1 MGHRA and CDR2 YSYEKL. The ends lost 3 bases at V and 2 bases at J; junction bases unmatched: 7. This CDR3 contains 15 residues. CDR3 nucleotides: TGCGCCAGCAGCCACCCGGGACAGAGGCCCTACGAGCAGTACTTC. Translated, it gives CASSHPGQRPYEQYF.

This chain uses TRBV18 with TRBJ1-3; D gene unclear. There are 17 residues in the CDR3. Germline CDR1 KGHSH, CDR2 LQKENI. V was trimmed by 1 base and J by 0 bases, leaving 13 bases between them. The CDR3 sequence: CASSPQYGPSSGNTIYF. CDR3 nucleotides: TGTGCCAGCTCACCACAGTATGGGCCCAGCTCTGGAAACACCATATATTTT.

The rearrangement joins TRBV4-2 to TRBJ2-5; TRBD2 matches 8 bases. This CDR3 has 15 residues. CDR1 and CDR2 from the germline V gene are LGHNA and YNFKEQ. With V trimmed by 5 bases and J by 0 bases, 5 bases remained unmatched. The CDR3 sequence is CASSTGTRDQETQYF. The CDR3 region has the DNA TGTGCCAGCAGCACCGGGACTAGGGACCAAGAGACCCAGTACTTC.

V and J are TRBV5-8 and TRBJ2-1; a possible D gene is TRBD1 (6 bases). V lost 4 bases and J 10 bases, leaving 12 bases between the germline ends. Per germline, CDR1 SGHTS and CDR2 YDEGEE. The CDR3 totals 12 residues. The chain's CDR3 is CASSLLGAEQFF. The CDR3 coding sequence is TGTGCCAGCAGCCTGTTGGGGGCCGAGCAGTTCTTC.

The table lists this clone with a few counts. The V and J genes are TRBV5-1 and TRBJ2-3; D might be TRBD2 (5 bases). Looked up from germline, CDR1 is SGHRS and CDR2 is YFSETQ. This CDR3 contains 14 residues. Trimming took 4 bases from V and 5 from J, leaving 14 bases between them. The CDR3 coding sequence is TGCGCCAGCAGCCTTGGAGGCCCCGGAGATACGCAGTATTTT. Encoded protein: CASSLGGPGDTQYF.

This chain connects TRBV4-1 to TRBJ1-5, with D possibly being TRBD1 (6 bases). Germline loops: CDR1 MGHRA, CDR2 YSYEKL. V shed 1 base and J shed 2 bases, with 21 bases lying between them. CDR3 size: 19 residues. CDR3 bases: TGCGCCAGCAGCCAAGGTCGGCCTACAGGGAAGTTAGGCAATCAGCCCCAGCATTTT. Translating gives CASSQGRPTGKLGNQPQHF.

The CDR3, as DNA: TGTGCCAGCAGTTACGGGGGGGGGTCAGGCTGGGCCGAGCAGTACTTC. It specifies CASSYGGGSGWAEQYF. J is TRBJ2-7 and V is TRBV6-5; TRBD2 aligns across 7 bases. The CDR3 is made up of 16 amino acids. The germline V gene encodes CDR1 MNHEY and CDR2 SVGAGI. The V and J ends lost 2 bases and 6 bases, in that order; junction bases with no gene match: 13.

The V and J genes are TRBV4-1 and TRBJ1-2; weak D call: TRBD1 (6 bases). CDR3 length: 15 residues. Germline V gene lookup returns CDR1 MGHRA and CDR2 YSYEKL. Between the trimmed V and J ends, which lost 0 bases and 3 bases, there was a span of 11 bases. For the CDR3, the DNA is TGCGCCAGCAGCCAAGATAGGCAGGGGTACTATGGCTACACCTTC. Its protein is CASSQDRQGYYGYTF.